This T cell receptor (beta chain) was captured in a study of a mutant IDH1 vaccine in newly diagnosed glioma. About the study: Initiation of the vaccine course occurred 4-6 weeks after radiotherapy alone, or alongside temozolomide cycles. Treated patients had a mean age of approximately 40 years and a sex split that was around 60% male and 37.5% female. The earlier regimen, radiotherapy, temozolomide, or both, was most often both.

This table comes from immunoSEQ multiplex PCR, and its TCRdb copy is limited to in-frame clones, with some not included. Of around 57,000 clones listed, 84% are singletons. As to time point: week 35, safety follow-up. Doses consisted of 300 ug of mutant IDH1 20-mer peptide each, paired with topical imiquimod. Eight vaccinations were given in weeks 1, 3, 5, 7, 11, 15, 19 and 23. The CDR3 is made up of 15 amino acids, end residues included. The germline CDR1 and CDR2 sequences are MNHNS and SASEGT. Note on this clone: Its specificity is unknown. Lacking the conserved final phenylalanine or tryptophan, this CDR3 likely reflects a read error. It is unclear where the CDR3 begins or ends on the DNA, so no DNA is shown, and the CDR3 is as TCRdb lists it.

This clonotype was obtained from a man under 40 with glioma. The chain links TRBV6-1 to TRBJ1-1; no check of the table's D call, TRBD1, against the DNA was made. Specimen: PBMCs, collected from a glioma patient whose treatment included an IDH1 peptide vaccine. This chain's CDR3 is CASRLSGTGEFRLYL.